This TCR beta chain was captured in a study of OX40 agonist ivuxolimab in advanced cancers. Across the study: Recorded diagnoses for dose-escalation patients were hepatocellular carcinoma, melanoma, renal cell or head and neck cancer. Partial responses were achieved by three patients: one hepatocellular carcinoma, two cutaneous melanoma.

There are a few counts of this clone. Antigen: not known. Germline and junction disagree at one end, which may indicate a read error. Study outcomes and limitations: Circulating CD4+ and CD8+ T cells showed clonal expansion by week 6 at 0.1 to 3.0 mg/kg.

Per the germline V gene, CDR1 is SEHNR and CDR2 is FQNEAQ (reference sequence). This CDR3 has 15 amino acids. Repertoires were generated with immunoSEQ multiplex PCR, while TCRdb's copy carries only in-frame clones and drops some. The sample yields around 58,000 clones, approximately 90% seen once. Systemic immunosuppression or autoimmune disease history was grounds to exclude patients. This sequence originates from an adult with an advanced solid tumor such as melanoma, head and neck, liver or kidney cancer. Sequenced here: CD4+ or CD8+ T cells sorted from blood, sampled in a trial of the OX40 agonist ivuxolimab. The chain joins TRBV7-9 to TRBJ2-1; 12 bases line up with TRBD2. In DNA, the CDR3 is TGTGCCAGCAGCCTAGCTAGCGGGGGGGCAGGTGAGCAGTTCTTC. This sequence encodes CASSLASGGAGEQFF. The variable domain in full, with the rest retrieved from reference TRBV7-9 and TRBJ2-1, is DTGVSQNPRHKITKRGQNVTFRCDPISEHNRLYWYRQTLGQGPEFLTYFQNEAQLEKSRLLSDRFSAERPKGSFSTLEIQRTEQGDSAMYLCASSLASGGAGEQFFGPGTRLTVL.